The 23 T cell receptor beta chains presented below share a single source sample, sequenced in a study of cytomegalovirus exposure and HLA in healthy donors. The PCR was carried out with 60 Vbeta primers and 13 Jbeta primers. Assay: immunoSEQ multiplex PCR; the TCRdb copy retains only in-frame clones and omits some. The sample has around 42,000 clones, and its top ten clones hold approximately 1.3%. Sequences were obtained from PBMCs. Receptor source: a man younger than 45 in good health and CMV-seronegative.

This rearrangement joins TRBV27 to TRBJ1-1; no clear D gene. Germline V gene sequence: CDR1 MNHEY, CDR2 SMNVEV (reference sequence). V was trimmed by 3 bases and J by 0 bases, leaving 8 bases between them. The CDR3 is 14 amino acids. The CDR3 protein is CASSFGGVNTEAFF. CDR3 nucleotides: TGTGCCAGCAGTTTCGGCGGGGTGAACACTGAAGCTTTCTTT.

The genes are TRBV30 and TRBJ1-4, with 7 bases that match TRBD1. This CDR3 region has 16 residues. Looked up from germline, CDR1 is GTSNPN and CDR2 is SVGIG (reference sequence). V lost 2 bases and J lost 8; bases outside the gene matches: 14. The CDR3 bases are TGTGCCTGGAGTTACGGTCTGGCAGCGACAGGGGAAAAACTGTTTTTT. Translating gives CAWSYGLAATGEKLFF.

A remark on this clone: The same CDR3 arises from other DNA sequences in this sample as well. This sequence joins TRBV6-5 and TRBJ1-2; 11 nucleotides match TRBD1. The CDR3 length is 14 residues. Germline assignment: CDR1 MNHEY and CDR2 SVGAGI. The V gene end was trimmed by 6 bases and the J gene end by 8 bases; junction bases not matched to a gene: 8. CDR3 in DNA: TGTGCCAGCAGCCCCGGACAGGGGGCTCGGGGCTACACCTTC. This codes for CASSPGQGARGYTF.

This rearrangement joins TRBV27 to TRBJ1-4, with D perhaps TRBD1 (6 bases). The length of the CDR3 is 17 residues. The germline gives CDR1 MNHEY, CDR2 SMNVEV (reference sequence). V was shortened by 5 bases and J by 3 bases, with 19 bases between the two germline ends. The CDR3 DNA reads as TGTGCCAGCAGTGCCTCAACACACAGGGTTCCTAATGAAAAACTGTTTTTT. It specifies CASSASTHRVPNEKLFF. The variable domain in full, with the rest retrieved from reference TRBV27 and TRBJ1-4, is EAQVTQNPRYLITVTGKKLTVTCSQNMNHEYMSWYRQDPGLGLRQIYYSMNVEVTDKGDVPEGYKVSRKEKRNFPLILESPSPNQTSLYFCASSASTHRVPNEKLFFGSGTQLSVL.

This chain uses TRBV6-5 with TRBJ2-7; tentatively, D is TRBD1 (6 bases). This CDR3 has 12 residues. V lost 5 bases and J lost 2, with 7 bases in between. CDR1 MNHEY and CDR2 SVGAGI come from the germline V gene. The CDR3 DNA sequence: TGTGCCAGCAGTAGGGACACCTACGAGCAGTACTTC. The encoded protein is CASSRDTYEQYF.

V and J are TRBV5-4 and TRBJ1-5, with D uncertain. The CDR3 loop spans 14 amino acids. Germline V lookup: CDR1 SGHNT, CDR2 YYREEE (reference sequence). V was shortened by 0 bases and J by 7 bases, with 11 bases between the two germline ends. The CDR3 DNA sequence: TGTGCCAGCAGCTTGGCGGCGGGGATCCAGCCCCAGCATTTT. Translated, it gives CASSLAAGIQPQHF.

V gene TRBV9 combines with J gene TRBJ1-6; a possible D gene is TRBD1 (6 bases). This CDR3 comprises 15 residues. Germline V gene lookup returns CDR1 SGDLS and CDR2 YYNGEE. The V end was cut by 4 bases, the J end by 7 bases, with 15 bases between. The DNA of the CDR3 is TGTGCCAGCAGCCAGGGGACCGCGATCAATTCACCCCTCCACTTT. Protein: CASSQGTAINSPLHF.

The DNA for the CDR3 is TGTGCCAGCACCCAGGGTGGTTCACCCCTCCACTTT. Its translation is CASTQGGSPLHF. This chain connects TRBV6-1 to TRBJ1-6, with D perhaps TRBD1 (5 bases). Looked up from germline, CDR1 is MNHNS and CDR2 is SASEGT. CDR3 size: 12 residues. The V and J ends lost 7 bases and 9 bases respectively, with 10 bases between them.

The V gene is TRBV18, the J gene TRBJ1-5; the D gene is possibly TRBD1 (5 bases). Trimming took 3 bases from V and 0 from J, leaving 12 bases between them. The CDR3 loop spans 16 amino acids. Germline lookup yields CDR1 KGHSH and CDR2 LQKENI. CDR3: CASSPYTGISNQPQHF. The CDR3, as DNA: TGTGCCAGCTCACCTTACACAGGTATTAGCAATCAGCCCCAGCATTTT.

V is TRBV10-3 and J is TRBJ2-7, with 9 bases identical to TRBD1. The germline V gene encodes CDR1 ENHRY and CDR2 SYGVKD. Losses at the gene ends were 6 bases for V and 2 bases for J; bases not matched to a gene: 5. The CDR3 covers 14 residues. For the CDR3, the DNA is TGTGCCATCAGCGCGACAGGGGGAACCTACGAGCAGTACTTC. Translation: CAISATGGTYEQYF.

V gene TRBV6-1 combines with J gene TRBJ2-7; 9 bases are shared with TRBD1. The germline gives CDR1 MNHNS, CDR2 SASEGT. This CDR3 spans 14 amino acids. The trim removed 8 bases at V and 4 bases at J, leaving 9 bases unmatched. The CDR3: CASDMDRGLYEQYF. DNA of the CDR3: TGTGCCAGCGATATGGACAGGGGTTTGTACGAGCAGTACTTC.

The J gene is TRBJ1-3, the V gene TRBV9; the D is unclear. CDR3 length equals 12 residues. Deletions cut 4 bases from V and 3 bases from J, with 5 bases between. CDR1 is SGDLS, CDR2 YYNGEE, per germline. CDR3 DNA: TGTGCCAGCAGCCCCCTTGGAAACACCATATATTTT. Amino acid sequence: CASSPLGNTIYF. Looking up the rest from reference TRBV9 and TRBJ1-3 gives the full variable domain: DSGVTQTPKHLITATGQRVTLRCSPRSGDLSVYWYQQSLDQGLQFLIQYYNGEERAKGNILERFSAQQFPDLHSELNLSSLELGDSALYFCASSPLGNTIYFGEGSWLTVV.

The chain links TRBV18 to TRBJ2-3, with 12 bases lining up with TRBD2. The germline gives CDR1 KGHSH, CDR2 LQKENI. The CDR3 has 16 residues. Trimming removed 2 bases from V and 4 bases from J; junction bases left unmatched: 4. The CDR3 sequence is CASSPATSGSSDTQYF. CDR3 coding DNA: TGTGCCAGCTCACCAGCGACTAGCGGGAGTTCAGATACGCAGTATTTT.

The chain carries TRBV11-3 and TRBJ2-1; 10 bases are a match to TRBD2. V lost 3 bases and J lost 4; bases outside the gene matches: 3. Germline V gives CDR1 SGHNT, CDR2 YENEEA. There are 15 residues in the CDR3. The DNA of the CDR3 is TGTGCCAGCAGCTTCGGGACTAGCGCATACAATGAGCAGTTCTTC. This translates into CASSFGTSAYNEQFF.

This chain connects TRBV6-5 to TRBJ1-2; the match to TRBD1 covers 10 bases. CDR1 MNHEY and CDR2 SVGAGI come from the germline V gene. Trimming removed 4 bases from V and 4 bases from J; junction bases left unmatched: 9. This CDR3 spans 16 amino acids. CDR3 sequence (DNA): TGTGCCAGCAGTTCGGGGTGGGGGGACAGGGGCTATGGCTACACCTTC. Its protein is CASSSGWGDRGYGYTF.

The CDR3 loop is CASSPGTSASNAYEQYF. The CDR3 nucleotides read TGTGCCAGCAGCCCAGGGACTAGCGCGTCTAATGCCTACGAGCAGTACTTC. This chain links TRBV5-6 with TRBJ2-7; TRBD2 aligns across 10 bases. With 4 bases clipped from V and 2 bases from J, the junction kept 12 bases outside the gene matches. CDR1 is SGHDT, CDR2 YYEEEE, per germline. The CDR3 loop spans 17 amino acids.

The chain carries TRBV6-1 and TRBJ1-3; D call uncertain. This CDR3 has 13 residues. CDR1 MNHNS and CDR2 SASEGT come from the germline V gene. V was clipped by 6 bases and J by 0 bases, with 6 bases between them. Here the CDR3 DNA reads TGTGCCAGCAGCCAACTCTCTGGAAACACCATATATTTT. As protein: CASSQLSGNTIYF.

The CDR3 reads CACRRAGDKGELFF. CDR3 DNA: TGTGCCTGTAGGAGAGCAGGGGACAAGGGGGAGCTGTTTTTT. The gene calls are TRBV30 and TRBJ2-2; a weak D match, TRBD1 (6 bases). The CDR3 is 14 residues long. Germline V gene lookup returns CDR1 GTSNPN and CDR2 SVGIG (reference sequence). Trimming cost V 6 bases and J 8 bases, with 19 bases left between them.

The gene calls are TRBV5-1 and TRBJ1-1, with D perhaps TRBD1 (6 bases). V was trimmed by 1 base and J by 1 base, leaving 8 bases between them. This CDR3 is 14 amino acids long. Germline values: CDR1 SGHRS, CDR2 YFSETQ. The CDR3 spells CASSLRGANTEAFF. DNA of the CDR3: TGCGCCAGCAGCTTGCGGGGGGCGAACACTGAAGCTTTCTTT.

This chain joins TRBV30 and TRBJ1-3; a possible D gene is TRBD1 (5 bases). The CDR3 is 15 residues long. Germline V gives CDR1 GTSNPN, CDR2 SVGIG (reference sequence). Trimming took off 5 bases at V and 4 bases at J, with 18 bases between the two ends. The CDR3 sequence: CAWGGRGFAGNTIYF. DNA for the CDR3: TGTGCCTGGGGTGGTAGGGGTTTCGCCGGAAACACCATATATTTT.

The V gene is TRBV18, the J gene TRBJ1-2, with 8 bases aligning to TRBD1. The length of the CDR3 is 13 residues. Trimming removed 5 bases from V and 2 bases from J; junction bases left unmatched: 1. The germline CDR1 and CDR2 sequences are KGHSH and LQKENI. The CDR3 DNA is TGTGCCAGCTCAGGGGACAGGAACTATGGCTACACCTTC. Translated: CASSGDRNYGYTF.

V usage is TRBV5-6 and J usage is TRBJ1-2; 12 nucleotides agree with TRBD1. This CDR3 has 15 amino acids. J lost 5 bases, V lost 2 bases, and 4 bases had no gene match. Germline-derived CDR1 and CDR2 are SGHDT and YYEEEE. CDR3 amino acids: CASSFRDRGRYGYTF. In nucleotides, the CDR3 is TGTGCCAGCAGCTTCAGGGACAGGGGGCGTTATGGCTACACCTTC.

This chain connects TRBV18 to TRBJ1-5; 8 positions match TRBD1. CDR3 length: 16 residues. Germline V gene sequence: CDR1 KGHSH, CDR2 LQKENI. Trimming cost V 3 bases and J 1 base; bases outside gene matches: 5. CDR3 in DNA: TGTGCCAGCTCACCCCAGGGGGCTGGAAGCAATCAGCCCCAGCATTTT. Translation: CASSPQGAGSNQPQHF.